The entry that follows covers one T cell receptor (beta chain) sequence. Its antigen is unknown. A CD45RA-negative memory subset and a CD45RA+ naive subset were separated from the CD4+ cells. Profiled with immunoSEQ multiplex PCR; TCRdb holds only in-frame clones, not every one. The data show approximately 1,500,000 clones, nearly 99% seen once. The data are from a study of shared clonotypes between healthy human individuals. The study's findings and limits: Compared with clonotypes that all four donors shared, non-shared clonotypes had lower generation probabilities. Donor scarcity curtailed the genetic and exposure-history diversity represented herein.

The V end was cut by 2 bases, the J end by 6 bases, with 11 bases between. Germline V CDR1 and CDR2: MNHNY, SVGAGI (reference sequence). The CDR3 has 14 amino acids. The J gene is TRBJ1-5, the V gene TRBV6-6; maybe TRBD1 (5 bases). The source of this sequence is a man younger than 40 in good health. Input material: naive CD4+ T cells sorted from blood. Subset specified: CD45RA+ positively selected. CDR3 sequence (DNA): TGTGCCAGCAGTTACGGGCAGGGTGTTCAGCCCCAGCATTTT. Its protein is CASSYGQGVQPQHF.